One and the same sample provided the 6 T cell receptor beta chains below, sequenced in a study of cytotoxic CD8 clonotypes in ibrutinib-treated CLL. This table comes from immunoSEQ multiplex PCR, and its TCRdb copy is limited to in-frame clones, with some not included. The data hold roughly 200,000 clones, with 70% to 75% observed a single time. The sequencing used PBMCs, collected after 12 months of ibrutinib treatment. Receptor source: a human donor with chronic lymphocytic leukemia.

This chain connects TRBV6-6 to TRBJ1-1; possibly TRBD1 for D (5 bases). CDR1 MNHNY and CDR2 SVGAGI come from the germline V gene (reference sequence). Trimming shortened V by 2 bases and J by 5 bases, and 9 bases separated the two germline ends. The CDR3 runs 13 residues. The CDR3, as DNA: TGTGCCAGCAGTTACCTGGACACTACTGAAGCTTTCTTT. Encoded protein: CASSYLDTTEAFF.

In DNA, the CDR3 is TGTGCCAGTAGTATCACGTCTGGCGGGCAGGGGGCACGGTATGGCTACACCTTC. This gives the protein CASSITSGGQGARYGYTF. This sequence joins TRBV19 and TRBJ1-2; 8 nucleotides align to TRBD1. V was clipped by 3 bases and J by 5 bases; unmatched bases: 17. Germline CDR1 and CDR2: LNHDA and SQIVND (reference sequence). The CDR3 is made up of 18 amino acids.

This clone appeared a few times. V gene TRBV11-3 combines with J gene TRBJ1-4; D unresolved. This CDR3 is built from 16 residues. V dropped 5 bases and J dropped 1 base, with 14 bases sitting between them. Germline V gene sequence: CDR1 SGHNT, CDR2 YENEEA. In DNA form, the CDR3 reads TGTGCCAGCAGCACGCGCCTAAGGGTAACTAATGAAAAACTGTTTTTT. This translates into CASSTRLRVTNEKLFF.

This CDR3 is CASSPYEAGRYQPQHF. The CDR3 DNA follows: TGTGCCAGCAGCCCATACGAAGCGGGAAGGTATCAGCCCCAGCATTTT. The chain uses TRBV28 and TRBJ1-5; D is ambiguous. Trimming cost V 6 bases and J 5 bases, with 20 bases left between them. This CDR3 comprises 16 residues. Germline lookup yields CDR1 MDHEN and CDR2 SYDVKM.

This clone was counted only a few times. The chain joins TRBV6-6 to TRBJ1-1; TRBD1 might be the D (6 bases). The CDR3 contains 12 residues. V lost 2 bases and J 10 bases, leaving 11 bases between the germline ends. Looked up from germline, CDR1 is MNHNY and CDR2 is SVGAGI (reference sequence). In DNA, the CDR3 is TGTGCCAGCAGTTACGGGGGAGGGGGAGCTTTCTTT. Encoded protein: CASSYGGGGAFF.

The chain uses TRBV25-1 and TRBJ1-5; 7 positions match TRBD1. CDR3 length: 15 amino acids. V was clipped by 6 bases and J by 1 base; unmatched bases: 6. Germline V gene data show CDR1 as MGHDK and CDR2 as SYGVNS. The CDR3 loop is CASSAGTVSNQPQHF. The DNA for the CDR3 is TGTGCCAGCAGCGCGGGGACAGTGAGCAATCAGCCCCAGCATTTT.